This entry describes one T cell receptor beta chain. Antigen specificity is unknown. Donors had no recently reported acute infections or vaccinations and were HIV-negative. Deep-level settings were used for running the assay. The repertoire was sequenced with immunoSEQ multiplex PCR; TCRdb's copy has only in-frame clones and lacks some. The sample holds around 1.6 million clones; 98% are singletons and the top ten take 0.4% to 0.55%. The V gene's germline CDR1 is LNHDA and CDR2 SQIVND (reference sequence). Unmatched junction bases numbered 7, after V lost 5 bases and J lost 4 bases. This CDR3 comprises 15 residues. The data originate from a study of shared clonotypes between healthy human individuals. Study-wide context: Used for every donor were three CD4 naive, three CD4 memory, two CD8 naive and one CD8 memory plate. Study results and limitations: Some clonotypes were shared by all four sorted-subset donors, while others were not shared. The non-shared ones had lower generation probabilities than the shared ones.

Sequencing was performed on naive CD4+ T cells sorted from blood. This sample's subset: CD45RA+ positively selected. V usage is TRBV19 and J usage is TRBJ2-1, with TRBD2 identical over 8 bases. The receptor comes from a man aged 25-45 years in good health. The CDR3 nucleotides are TGTGCCAGTAGTCTTGAACTAGCGGTATACAATGAGCAGTTCTTC. Amino acid sequence: CASSLELAVYNEQFF.